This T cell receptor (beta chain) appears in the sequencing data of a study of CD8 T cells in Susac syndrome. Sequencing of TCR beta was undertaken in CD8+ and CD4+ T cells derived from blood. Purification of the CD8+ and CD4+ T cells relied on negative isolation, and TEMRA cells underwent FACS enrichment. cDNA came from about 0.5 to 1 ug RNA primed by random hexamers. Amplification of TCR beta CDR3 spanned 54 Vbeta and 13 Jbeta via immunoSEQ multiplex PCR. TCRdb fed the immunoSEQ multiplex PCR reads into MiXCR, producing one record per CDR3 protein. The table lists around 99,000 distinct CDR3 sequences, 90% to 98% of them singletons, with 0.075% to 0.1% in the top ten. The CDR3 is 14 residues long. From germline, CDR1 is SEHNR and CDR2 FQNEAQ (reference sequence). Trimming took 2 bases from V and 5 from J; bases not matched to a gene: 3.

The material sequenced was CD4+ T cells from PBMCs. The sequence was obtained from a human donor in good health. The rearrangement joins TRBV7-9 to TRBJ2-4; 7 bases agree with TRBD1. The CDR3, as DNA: TGTGCCAGCAGCTTATACGGGACAGAAAACATTCAGTACTTC. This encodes CASSLYGTENIQYF.